This entry describes one T cell receptor beta chain. Trimming took off 7 bases at V and 6 bases at J, with 15 bases between the two ends. The CDR3 length is 13 residues. Germline CDR1 reads WSHSY; CDR2 reads SAAADI. The sample comes from a study of cytomegalovirus exposure and HLA in healthy donors. Primers included in the PCR were 60 Vbeta and 13 Jbeta primers. As originally analysed: It was a later analysis that counted tens of millions of unique TCR beta chains, of which 9.5 million to 14 million were shared. Here immunoSEQ multiplex PCR was the method, and the copy in TCRdb shows in-frame clones only, minus some. For V, J and clone size, that table is used; D and trimming come from the DNA. Of over 95,000 clones listed, 76% are singletons.

The clonotype originates from a woman in her thirties or forties in good health and CMV-seropositive. The chain employs TRBV10-2 and TRBJ1-1; a possible D gene is TRBD1 (6 bases). The specimen was PBMCs. This CDR3 reads CASTNNPGAEAFF. The CDR3 nucleotides are TGCGCCAGCACTAACAATCCAGGGGCTGAAGCTTTCTTT.